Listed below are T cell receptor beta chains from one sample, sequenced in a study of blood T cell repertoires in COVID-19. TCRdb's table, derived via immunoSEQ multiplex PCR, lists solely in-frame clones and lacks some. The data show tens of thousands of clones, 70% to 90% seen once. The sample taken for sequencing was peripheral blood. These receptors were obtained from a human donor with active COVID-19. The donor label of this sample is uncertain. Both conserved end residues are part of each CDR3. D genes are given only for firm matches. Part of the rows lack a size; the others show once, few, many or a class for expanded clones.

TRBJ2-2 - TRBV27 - CASADRSNTGELFF TGTGCCAGCGCGGACAGATCGAACACCGGGGAGCTGTTTTTT
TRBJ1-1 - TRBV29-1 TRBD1 CSAQGQMNTEAFF TGCAGCGCCCAGGGACAGATGAACACTGAAGCTTTCTTT
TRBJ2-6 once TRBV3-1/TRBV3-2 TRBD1 CASSFRQGVPSGANVLTF TGTGCCAGCAGCTTTCGACAGGGGGTCCCATCTGGGGCCAACGTCCTGACTTTC
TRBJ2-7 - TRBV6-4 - CASSDSRNPSYEQYF TGTGCCAGCAGTGACTCGCGGAACCCTTCCTACGAGCAGTACTTC
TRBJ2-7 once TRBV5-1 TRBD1 CASSGGQSSYEQYF TGCGCCAGCAGCGGGGGACAGAGCTCCTACGAGCAGTACTTC
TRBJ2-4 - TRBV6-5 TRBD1 CATAPPGQVFNIQYF TGTGCCACCGCCCCTCCGGGACAGGTTTTTAACATTCAGTACTTC
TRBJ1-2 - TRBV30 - CAWSVPSGGTNYGYTF TGTGCCTGGAGTGTACCCAGTGGGGGGACTAACTATGGCTACACCTTC
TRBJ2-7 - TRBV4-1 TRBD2 CASSQSPLAGSPYEQYF TGCGCCAGCAGCCAATCTCCCCTAGCGGGGTCACCCTACGAGCAGTACTTC
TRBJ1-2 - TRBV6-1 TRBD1 CASSERTGGGYGYTF TGTGCCAGCAGTGAAAGGACAGGGGGAGGGTATGGCTACACCTTC
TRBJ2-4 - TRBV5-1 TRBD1 CASSFTDREDIQYF TGCGCCAGCAGTTTCACGGACAGGGAAGACATTCAGTACTTC
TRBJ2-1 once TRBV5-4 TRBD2 CASSSNLAGDNEQFF TGTGCCAGCAGCTCGAATCTAGCGGGGGACAATGAGCAGTTCTTC
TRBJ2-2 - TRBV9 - CASSVDSSTGELFF TGTGCCAGCAGTGTCGACAGTTCCACCGGGGAGCTGTTTTTT
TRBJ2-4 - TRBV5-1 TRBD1 CASSFGQGVVKNIQYF TGCGCCAGCAGCTTCGGACAGGGGGTTGTTAAAAACATTCAGTACTTC
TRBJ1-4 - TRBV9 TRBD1 CASSQGGQSNEKLFF TGTGCCAGCAGTCAAGGGGGACAGAGTAATGAAAAACTGTTTTTT
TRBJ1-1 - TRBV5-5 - CASRLQGNTEAFF TGTGCCAGCAGACTGCAGGGAAACACTGAAGCTTTCTTT
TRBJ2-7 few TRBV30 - CAVGSAEQYF TGTGCCGTGGGTAGCGCCGAGCAGTACTTC
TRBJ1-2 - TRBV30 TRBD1 CAWSAQGIGYTF TGTGCCTGGAGTGCACAGGGGATTGGCTACACCTTC
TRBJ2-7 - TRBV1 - CTSSQRLAVSYEQYF TGCACCAGCAGCCAAAGGCTAGCGGTCTCCTACGAGCAGTACTTC
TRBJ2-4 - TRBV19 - CASSIDLTVLAKNIQYF TGTGCCAGTAGTATAGATTTGACAGTTCTAGCCAAAAACATTCAGTACTTC
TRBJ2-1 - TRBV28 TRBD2 CASSFAGGDNEQFF TGTGCCAGCAGTTTCGCGGGAGGGGACAATGAGCAGTTCTTC
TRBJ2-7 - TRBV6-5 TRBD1 CASSYSLGQGYEQYF TGTGCCAGCAGTTACTCGCTGGGACAGGGCTACGAGCAGTACTTC
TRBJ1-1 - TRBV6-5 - CASSYPGVATEAFF TGTGCCAGCAGTTACCCAGGGGTGGCGACTGAAGCTTTCTTT
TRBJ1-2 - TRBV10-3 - CAISRTGDSNYGYTF TGTGCCATCAGCCGTACGGGGGACTCGAACTATGGCTACACCTTC
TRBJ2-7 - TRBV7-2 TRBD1 CASLGTGLPYEQYF TGTGCCAGCCTTGGGACAGGGCTACCCTACGAGCAGTACTTC
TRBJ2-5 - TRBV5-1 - CASSFGAPETQYF TGCGCCAGCAGCTTTGGGGCCCCAGAGACCCAGTACTTC
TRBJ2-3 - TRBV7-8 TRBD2 CASSPRGLATTSTDTQYF TGTGCCAGCAGCCCGAGGGGACTAGCGACTACCAGCACAGATACGCAGTATTTT
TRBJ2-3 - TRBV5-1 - CASSLQSEFTDTQYF TGCGCCAGCAGCCTACAATCGGAGTTCACAGATACGCAGTATTTT
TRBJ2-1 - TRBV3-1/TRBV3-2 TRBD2 CASSPRTSGGSKSSYNEQFF TGTGCCAGCAGCCCACGGACTAGCGGGGGGTCTAAGAGCTCCTACAATGAGCAGTTCTTC
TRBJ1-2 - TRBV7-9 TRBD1 CASSPTGLGYTF TGTGCCAGCAGCCCGACAGGGTTAGGCTACACCTTC
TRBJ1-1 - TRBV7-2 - CASSLAGGSTEAFF TGTGCCAGCAGCTTAGCGGGAGGCTCCACTGAAGCTTTCTTT
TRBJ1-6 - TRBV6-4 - CASSRLGRGNSPLHF TGTGCCAGCAGTAGATTGGGCCGGGGTAATTCACCCCTCCACTTT
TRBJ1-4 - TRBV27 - CASSLRGALKLFF TGTGCCAGCAGTTTACGGGGTGCCCTAAAACTGTTTTTT
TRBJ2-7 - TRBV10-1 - CASSDGQSYEQYF TGCGCCAGCAGTGACGGACAGTCCTACGAGCAGTACTTC
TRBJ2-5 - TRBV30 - CAWSVNIETQYF TGTGCCTGGAGTGTAAATATAGAGACCCAGTACTTC
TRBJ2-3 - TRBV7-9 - CASSFPGLKSPDTQYF TGTGCCAGCAGCTTCCCGGGTCTTAAATCCCCAGATACGCAGTATTTT
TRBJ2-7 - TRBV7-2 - CASSRYNEQYF TGTGCCAGCAGCCGATACAACGAGCAGTACTTC
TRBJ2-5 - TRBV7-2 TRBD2 CASSALERGPETQYF TGTGCCAGCAGTGCCTTAGAGCGGGGGCCGGAGACCCAGTACTTC
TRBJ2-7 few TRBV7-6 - CASSKDTFPSYEQYF TGTGCCAGCAGCAAAGACACTTTCCCCTCCTACGAGCAGTACTTC
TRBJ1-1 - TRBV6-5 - CASIPPMGGNTEAFF TGTGCCAGCATTCCCCCAATGGGAGGGAACACTGAAGCTTTCTTT
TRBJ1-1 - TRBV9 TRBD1 CASSPGLGTGRTEAFF TGTGCCAGCAGCCCAGGCTTGGGGACAGGGAGGACTGAAGCTTTCTTT
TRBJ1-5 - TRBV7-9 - CASSGLINQPQHF TGTGCCAGCAGCGGACTGATCAATCAGCCCCAGCATTTT
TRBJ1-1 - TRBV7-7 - CASSLGPGGSTEAFF TGTGCTAGCAGCTTAGGCCCGGGGGGATCAACTGAAGCTTTCTTT
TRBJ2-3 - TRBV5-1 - CASSLAGTDTQYF TGCGCCAGCAGCTTGGCCGGGACAGATACGCAGTATTTT
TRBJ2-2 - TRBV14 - CASSQRTVITGELFF TGTGCCAGCAGCCAGAGGACAGTTATTACCGGGGAGCTGTTTTTT
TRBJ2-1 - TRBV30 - CAWSVLVYNEQFF TGTGCCTGGAGTGTACTGGTATACAATGAGCAGTTCTTC
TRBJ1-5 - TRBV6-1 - CASSEGPARGNQPQHF TGTGCCAGCAGTGAAGGGCCGGCGAGGGGCAATCAGCCCCAGCATTTT
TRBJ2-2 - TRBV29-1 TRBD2 CSVVASGSGTGELFF TGCAGCGTCGTTGCTAGCGGGAGTGGGACCGGGGAGCTGTTTTTT
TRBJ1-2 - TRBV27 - CASSFQKGGRNYGYTF TGTGCCAGCAGTTTCCAAAAAGGGGGTAGGAATTATGGCTACACCTTC
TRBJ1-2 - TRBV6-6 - CASSYSMGGGNYGYTF TGTGCCAGCAGTTACTCGATGGGAGGGGGTAACTATGGCTACACCTTC
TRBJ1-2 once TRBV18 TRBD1 CASSPRQGDGYTF TGTGCCAGCTCACCGCGACAGGGGGATGGCTACACCTTC
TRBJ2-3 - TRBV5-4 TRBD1 CASSLDGTVTQYF TGTGCCAGCAGCTTGGACGGGACAGTTACGCAGTATTTT
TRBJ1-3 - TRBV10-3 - CAIRGDISGNTIYF TGTGCCATCAGAGGGGATATCTCTGGAAACACCATATATTTT
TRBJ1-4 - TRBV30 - CAWSVPRVGEKLFF TGTGCCTGGAGTGTACCCAGGGTGGGGGAAAAACTGTTTTTT
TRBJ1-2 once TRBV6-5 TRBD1 CAAAVGQLTNYGYTF TGTGCCGCGGCGGTGGGACAGCTTACTAACTATGGCTACACCTTC